This section outlines one T cell receptor beta chain sequence together with its context. What it binds is not known. This sample was taken from a study of cytotoxic CD8 clonotypes in ibrutinib-treated CLL. Germline CDR1 and CDR2: MNHEY and SMNVEV (reference sequence). Deletions cut 2 bases from V and 3 bases from J, with 11 bases between. The CDR3 runs to 14 residues. General observations from the study: Clonality grew at ibrutinib response; at progression, it decreased back toward baseline.

For TCR beta libraries, about 2 micrograms of genomic DNA were obtained from cryopreserved PBMCs. The protocol was immunoSEQ multiplex PCR, while the TCRdb copy is restricted to in-frame clones and leaves out a portion. The table shows fewer than 200,000 clones, with under 85% occurring only once. The J gene is TRBJ2-7, the V gene TRBV27; no clear D. The clonotype was recovered from a human donor with chronic lymphocytic leukemia. Material: PBMCs, obtained after 24 months of ibrutinib treatment. The CDR3 region has the DNA TGTGCCAGCAGTTTAAGCCCCAGAAGCTACGAGCAGTACTTC. This sequence encodes CASSLSPRSYEQYF.